This T cell receptor beta chain was captured by sequencing in a study of cytomegalovirus exposure and HLA in healthy donors. Primers included in the PCR were 60 Vbeta and 13 Jbeta primers. Repertoires were generated with immunoSEQ multiplex PCR, while TCRdb's copy carries only in-frame clones and drops some. Found here are fewer than 45,000 clones, 60% to 75% of them singletons; the top ten hold roughly 3.9%. The germline V gene has CDR1 MDHEN and CDR2 SYDVKM. This CDR3 is 15 amino acids long. V lost 5 bases, J lost 7 bases, and 8 bases stayed unmatched. Whole-study results and caveats: In a later analysis, TCR beta V- and J-gene trimming showed a link to a missense DCLRE1C variant.

This clone has just a few counts. The antigen is undetermined. The rearrangement joins TRBV28 to TRBJ1-4; 9 bases match TRBD1. The material sequenced was PBMCs. This TCR was sampled from a man aged 40-49 years in good health and CMV-seronegative. The CDR3 protein is CASSGGGTGTEKLFF. The CDR3, as DNA: TGTGCCAGCAGTGGAGGGGGGACAGGGACTGAAAAACTGTTTTTT. The full variable domain, with the rest looked up from reference TRBV28 and TRBJ1-4, is DVKVTQSSRYLVKRTGEKVFLECVQDMDHENMFWYRQDPGLGLRLIYFSYDVKMKEKGDIPEGYSVSREKKERFSLILESASTNQTSMYLCASSGGGTGTEKLFFGSGTQLSVL.